A selection of T cell receptor beta chains follows, all from one sample in a study of T cell repertoires in cytomegalovirus infection. MiXCR was run by TCRdb on the reads, yielding one entry per CDR3 protein. The sample gives around 69,000 distinct CDR3 sequences, 20% to 25% of which show up once; approximately 68% is in the top ten. The antigens of these receptors remain unknown. The specimen comprised CD8+ T cells from cultured PBMCs, sampled from culture after CMV antigen stimulation. The receptors stem from a human donor in good health (CMV status not recorded). Some clones in this sample may be carry-over from other donors' samples. CDR3s leave out the opening cysteine and the closing phenylalanine or tryptophan. D genes are given only for firm matches. The listing skips clone size in some rows; elsewhere it reads once, few, many or a size class.

d_gene	abundance	len	j_gene	v_gene	CDR3aa
.	few	18	TRBJ2-3	TRBV7-8	ASSSPSTGGGSVRTDTQY
.	few	11	TRBJ1-6	TRBV27	ASSGEWNSPLH
TRBD1	.	13	TRBJ1-5	TRBV7-2	ASSIEGQGVQPQH
.	few	14	TRBJ2-7	TRBV7-8	ASSLPGGYDSYEQY
.	few	15	TRBJ1-6	TRBV7-8	ASSLGGRTAMGSPLH
.	few	13	TRBJ1-1	TRBV7-2	ASSPAPGPNTEAF
TRBD1	.	13	TRBJ1-1	TRBV19	ASREGQGKGTEAF
.	.	11	TRBJ2-5	TRBV27	ASSLGQGETQY
.	.	8	TRBJ2-5	TRBV6-1	ASQGKTQY
TRBD1	few	15	TRBJ2-1	TRBV7-8	ASSPGTGSLIGGEQF
.	.	13	TRBJ1-1	TRBV4-1	ASSQGAGRRTEAF
TRBD1	few	14	TRBJ1-2	TRBV7-8	ASSLAGARGKDGYT
TRBD1	.	14	TRBJ2-7	TRBV6-2/TRBV6-3	ASSYGLRGRLYEQY
TRBD1	.	13	TRBJ1-1	TRBV7-6	ASSTGTGLNTEAF
TRBD2	many	13	TRBJ2-3	TRBV7-3	ASSPGGGAADTQY
TRBD1	.	10	TRBJ2-5	TRBV29-1	SVTGEWETQY
TRBD1	.	20	TRBJ1-4	TRBV28	ARSLLWTSLTLTGGASEKLF
.	.	9	TRBJ2-3	TRBV12-3/TRBV12-4	ASSSLDTQY
.	few	11	TRBJ1-1	TRBV7-7	ASSAATNTEAF
.	few	13	TRBJ1-4	TRBV5-6	ASSPYLATNEKLF
.	.	13	TRBJ2-5	TRBV5-5	ASSWGRGSQETQY
.	.	13	TRBJ1-1	TRBV6-5	ASSYSHGGDTEAF
.	many	10	TRBJ1-1	TRBV12-3/TRBV12-4	ASSLGSPEAF
.	few	12	TRBJ2-5	TRBV6-5	ASSYSNSYGTQY
.	few	11	TRBJ2-3	TRBV7-9	ASSPVYTDTQY
.	few	12	TRBJ1-1	TRBV25-1	ASSELVAGPEAF
.	few	10	TRBJ2-7	TRBV12-3/TRBV12-4	ASSPTAYEQY
TRBD2	.	13	TRBJ2-3	TRBV7-2	ASSSLAGGIDTQY
.	few	14	TRBJ2-7	TRBV27	ASSQTTASFSYEQY
TRBD2	once	12	TRBJ2-5	TRBV14	ASSQRTSVGTQY
.	.	13	TRBJ2-3	TRBV7-8	ASSSQNPFTDTQY
TRBD2	few	12	TRBJ2-1	TRBV5-6	ASSLGTSLHEQF
.	few	13	TRBJ1-1	TRBV7-8	ASSLRDGINTEAF
.	.	13	TRBJ2-7	TRBV7-2	ASRGVGQSSYEQY
.	.	12	TRBJ1-2	TRBV27	ASREGSLSYGYT
.	few	11	TRBJ1-2	TRBV11-1	ASGSEELHGYT
.	.	13	TRBJ1-1	TRBV7-4	ASSPEQGPNTEAF
TRBD2	.	13	TRBJ2-1	TRBV20-1	SASGLAGAYNEQF
.	few	14	TRBJ1-2	TRBV28	ASSSAYRPETRGYT
.	few	10	TRBJ2-7	TRBV6-2/TRBV6-3	ASSYSRNEQY